A single sample is the source of the 6 T cell receptor beta chains below, sequenced in a study of patients and donors after allogeneic stem cell transplantation. Each CDR3 protein gets one entry after TCRdb re-called the RT-PCR reads with MiXCR. The sample consists of 900,000 to 1,000,000 distinct CDR3 sequences, approximately 19% of them appearing once. The specimen sequenced was blood, either unsorted or a sorted T cell fraction (not recorded which). Every receptor here comes from a human donor who was either an allogeneic HSCT recipient or a stem cell or donor lymphocyte infusion donor (not recorded which). It is not recorded whose cells these are; they may come from a transplant donor.

This clonotype has only a few counts. This chain connects TRBV7-3 to TRBJ2-2; D is unresolved. Trimming left V 3 bases short and J 3 bases short, with 8 bases between. Germline CDR1 SGHTA, CDR2 FQGTGA. The CDR3 runs to 14 residues. CDR3 sequence (DNA): TGTGCCAGCAGCTTTCTGGGTCACACCGGGGAGCTGTTTTTT. It specifies CASSFLGHTGELFF.

The genes are TRBV30 and TRBJ2-1, with D hard to call. Germline CDR1 reads GTSNPN; CDR2 reads SVGIG (reference sequence). This CDR3 comprises 15 residues. V was clipped by 2 bases and J by 0 bases, with 11 bases between them. The DNA of the CDR3 is TGTGCCTGGAGTCCCCCCCGGGCCTCCTACAATGAGCAGTTCTTC. Its translation is CAWSPPRASYNEQFF.

The chain carries TRBV5-1 and TRBJ2-3; possibly TRBD1 for D (6 bases). CDR3 length: 16 residues. From germline, CDR1 is SGHRS and CDR2 YFSETQ. The V end was cut by 4 bases, the J end by 0 bases, with 15 bases between. Written as DNA, the CDR3 is TGCGCCAGCAGCCTCGTTCGGACAGCTAGCACAGATACGCAGTATTTT. Translated: CASSLVRTASTDTQYF.

The chain has TRBV6-5 and TRBJ1-4; a weak D match, TRBD1 (6 bases). Trimming removed 0 bases from V and 6 bases from J, with 11 bases in between. Germline assignment: CDR1 MNHEY and CDR2 SVGAGI. The CDR3 extends over 15 amino acids. For the CDR3, the DNA is TGTGCCAGCAGTTACTCACCAGGGGTGGATGAAAAACTGTTTTTT. Translation gives CASSYSPGVDEKLFF.

This chain joins TRBV27 and TRBJ1-1; tentatively, D is TRBD1 (6 bases). Germline V gives CDR1 MNHEY, CDR2 SMNVEV (reference sequence). With 2 bases removed from V and 5 bases from J, the gap between germline ends came to 18 bases. There are 16 residues in the CDR3. The CDR3 nucleotides are TGTGCCAGCAGTTTACGTTCGTATAGGGGGGATACTGAAGCTTTCTTT. As protein: CASSLRSYRGDTEAFF.

This chain links TRBV15 with TRBJ2-1; D may correspond to TRBD1 or TRBD2 (5 bases each). V was cut by 3 bases and J by 0 bases, with 12 bases left in between. Germline CDR1 is LNHNV and CDR2 is YYDKDF (reference sequence). The CDR3 is 16 amino acids. CDR3 amino acids: CATSRGVSSSYNEQFF. In DNA, the CDR3 is TGTGCCACCAGCAGGGGGGTATCAAGCTCCTACAATGAGCAGTTCTTC.